The 25 T cell receptor beta chains below come from one sample, sequenced in a study of blood T cell repertoires in COVID-19. Some clones are missing from TCRdb's copy, which holds only in-frame ones; the method was immunoSEQ multiplex PCR. The sample lists a few hundred thousand clones; 70% to 90% were seen once. The sequenced sample was peripheral blood. The receptors come from a man in his sixties who had recovered from COVID-19.

CDR3 sequence reads: CASSPRGAGGHEQYF. CDR3 in DNA: TGTGCCAGTAGTCCTCGTGGAGCGGGGGGCCACGAGCAGTACTTC. The rearrangement links TRBV19 to TRBJ2-7; the match to TRBD2 covers 9 bases. The CDR3 covers 15 residues. Germline CDR1 and CDR2: LNHDA and SQIVND (reference sequence). The J segment lost 5 bases and the V segment lost 5 bases, leaving 10 bases of the junction unmatched.

This clone came up once. The chain uses TRBV15 and TRBJ2-7; TRBD1 matches 7 bases. CDR1 and CDR2 (germline): LNHNV, YYDKDF (reference sequence). V was clipped by 5 bases and J by 4 bases; unmatched bases: 5. This CDR3 has 13 amino acids. CDR3 DNA: TGTGCCACCAGCTTGTGGGACAGTTACGAGCAGTACTTC. Translating it yields CATSLWDSYEQYF.

This clone occurred a few times. The rearrangement links TRBV10-1 to TRBJ2-2; no firm D call. The CDR3 totals 12 residues. V was pared by 5 bases and J by 1 base, with 2 bases between. CDR1 and CDR2 from the germline V gene are WNHNN and SYGVQD (reference sequence). The CDR3 region is CASSQNTGELFF. The CDR3 nucleotides read TGCGCCAGCAGTCAGAACACCGGGGAGCTGTTTTTT.

The table lists this clone with a few counts. This chain joins TRBV25-1 and TRBJ2-7; the match to TRBD1 covers 7 bases. The CDR3 consists of 11 residues. Germline loops: CDR1 MGHDK, CDR2 SYGVNS. The V gene end was trimmed by 11 bases and the J gene end by 6 bases; junction bases not matched to a gene: 7. CDR3 in DNA: TGTGCCGCCAGGGGGTGGTTCGAGCAGTACTTC. Protein: CAARGWFEQYF.

The chain recombines TRBV28 with TRBJ2-7, with 7 bases aligning to TRBD1. CDR1 is MDHEN and CDR2 is SYDVKM in the germline V gene. The trim removed 5 bases at V and 0 bases at J, leaving 7 bases unmatched. This CDR3 is 15 amino acids long. Here the CDR3 reads CASSPDRVSSYEQYF. The CDR3 DNA follows: TGTGCCAGCAGTCCCGACAGGGTCAGCTCCTACGAGCAGTACTTC.

The chain joins TRBV19 to TRBJ1-2, with 10 bases matching TRBD1. Germline V gene data show CDR1 as LNHDA and CDR2 as SQIVND (reference sequence). V lost 10 bases, J lost 7 bases, and 18 bases stayed unmatched. The CDR3 runs 16 residues. Here the CDR3 reads CATLGTGEYPGSGYTF. The CDR3 nucleotides are TGTGCCACCCTCGGGACAGGGGAATATCCAGGAAGTGGCTACACCTTC.

The chain recombines TRBV5-1 with TRBJ2-1; the match to TRBD2 covers 11 bases. Germline assignment: CDR1 SGHRS and CDR2 YFSETQ. Losses at the gene ends were 3 bases for V and 2 bases for J; bases not matched to a gene: 4. This CDR3 is built from 16 residues. The CDR3 sequence: CASSYYSGRAYNEQFF. The DNA for the CDR3 is TGCGCCAGCAGCTACTATAGCGGGAGGGCCTACAATGAGCAGTTCTTC.

The rearrangement uses TRBV15 and TRBJ1-2; 8 nucleotides match TRBD1. Trimming took 5 bases from V and 7 from J; bases not matched to a gene: 21. Germline CDR1 LNHNV, CDR2 YYDKDF (reference sequence). The CDR3 runs 18 residues. In nucleotides, the CDR3 is TGTGCCACCAGCCGCCTGCGTCGGGCAGGGGAACAGGGGGGTGGCTACACCTTC. Encoded protein: CATSRLRRAGEQGGGYTF.

This clone was detected only a few times. This sequence joins TRBV30 and TRBJ2-2; a possible D gene is TRBD2 (6 bases). This CDR3 contains 18 residues. V was cut by 3 bases and J by 5 bases, with 25 bases left in between. Germline CDR1 and CDR2: GTSNPN and SVGIG (reference sequence). For the CDR3, the DNA is TGTGCCTGGAGCGGCCTTGGGCGGGGACCCCAGGAAACCGGGGAGCTGTTTTTT. Amino acid sequence: CAWSGLGRGPQETGELFF. Variable domain in full (rest from reference TRBV30 and TRBJ2-2): SQTIHQWPATLVQPVGSPLSLECTVEGTSNPNLYWYRQAAGRGLQLLFYSVGIGQISSEVPQNLSASRPQDRQFILSSKKLLLSDSGFYLCAWSGLGRGPQETGELFFGEGSRLTVL.

The genes are TRBV7-9 and TRBJ2-2; 12 bases are a match to TRBD1. V shed 5 bases, J shed 6 bases, and the junction held 10 bases outside the gene matches. The CDR3 length is 17 residues. Germline CDR1 reads SEHNR; CDR2 reads FQNEAQ (reference sequence). In DNA form, the CDR3 reads TGTGCCAGCAGCCCGATCCCGGGACAGGGGGCCGCCGGGGAGCTGTTTTTT. It translates to CASSPIPGQGAAGELFF.

The chain is built from TRBV18 and TRBJ1-6; 11 bases align to TRBD1. The CDR3 extends over 15 amino acids. Germline values: CDR1 KGHSH, CDR2 LQKENI. Trimming removed 1 base from V and 7 bases from J; junction bases left unmatched: 0. The CDR3 spells CASSPRDRGNSPLHF. CDR3 nucleotide sequence: TGTGCCAGCTCACCACGGGACAGGGGGAATTCACCCCTCCACTTT.

The chain is built from TRBV21-1 and TRBJ2-2; the table's D call, TRBD1, was not checked against the DNA. TRBV21-1 is shown as a pseudogene. The CDR3 spans 22 residues. DNA for the CDR3: TGTGCCAGCAGCAAAAGCCCCACAAGGAAAAACCCGACAGGGAAGAACACCGGGGAGCTGTTTTTT. Translated: CASSKSPTRKNPTGKNTGELFF.

V and J are TRBV9 and TRBJ2-7; tentative D call: TRBD1 (6 bases). The CDR3 covers 15 residues. Germline V gene lookup returns CDR1 SGDLS and CDR2 YYNGEE. V lost 0 bases and J lost 1, with 11 bases in between. Here the CDR3 reads CASSVGTGPSYEQYF. The CDR3 DNA is TGTGCCAGCAGCGTAGGAACAGGGCCGTCCTACGAGCAGTACTTC.

This rearrangement joins TRBV6-4 to TRBJ2-4; 15 bases are a match to TRBD2. V lost 6 bases to trimming and J lost 0 bases; unmatched junction nucleotides: 6. Germline loops: CDR1 MRHNA, CDR2 SNTAGT. The CDR3 is 18 amino acids. The chain's CDR3 is CASRRTSGRALAKNIQYF. The CDR3 DNA reads as TGTGCCAGCAGGAGGACTAGCGGGAGGGCCCTAGCCAAAAACATTCAGTACTTC.

This clone showed up just a few times. The sample carries other DNA sequences with the same CDR3. V and J are TRBV5-1 and TRBJ1-4, with D maybe TRBD1 (6 bases). Looked up from germline, CDR1 is SGHRS and CDR2 is YFSETQ. Trimming shortened V by 4 bases and J by 1 base, and 11 bases separated the two germline ends. The length of the CDR3 is 15 residues. The CDR3 sequence: CASSRGGLTNEKLFF. The CDR3 DNA sequence: TGCGCCAGCAGCCGCGGGGGGCTAACTAATGAAAAACTGTTTTTT.

The gene calls are TRBV6-1 and TRBJ1-1; 9 nucleotides align to TRBD1. This CDR3 comprises 14 residues. Germline assignment: CDR1 MNHNS and CDR2 SASEGT. The ends lost 2 bases at V and 5 bases at J; junction bases unmatched: 3. CDR3 nucleotide sequence: TGTGCCAGCAGTGAAACAGGGGGCCGGACTGAAGCTTTCTTT. Its translation: CASSETGGRTEAFF.

The V and J genes are TRBV28 and TRBJ2-5; 9 nucleotides agree with TRBD2. This CDR3 has 16 residues. Looked up from germline, CDR1 is MDHEN and CDR2 is SYDVKM. V lost 6 bases and J lost 1; bases outside the gene matches: 9. The CDR3 loop is CASRLTGLAAQETQYF. As DNA, the CDR3 is TGTGCCAGCAGGCTAACGGGACTAGCAGCCCAAGAGACCCAGTACTTC.

V and J are TRBV4-1 and TRBJ2-7, with 9 bases identical to TRBD2. CDR1 is MGHRA and CDR2 is YSYEKL in the germline V gene. The junction had 6 bases not matched to a gene; V was cut back by 0 bases and J by 3 bases. This CDR3 comprises 16 residues. CDR3 DNA sequence: TGCGCCAGCAGCCAAGAGGCGGGAGGGTTTTACTACGAGCAGTACTTC. It codes for CASSQEAGGFYYEQYF.

The V gene is TRBV9, the J gene TRBJ2-7; D is uncertain. CDR3 length: 16 residues. The germline CDR1 and CDR2 sequences are SGDLS and YYNGEE. The germline V and J ends were trimmed by 0 bases and 3 bases, with 16 bases remaining between them. The CDR3 DNA reads TGTGCCAGCAGCGTAGGTGTTTTTGCGTCGGGCTACGAGCAGTACTTC. This sequence encodes CASSVGVFASGYEQYF.

V is TRBV11-2 and J is TRBJ2-1; 7 nucleotides match TRBD1. This CDR3 region has 16 residues. From germline, CDR1 is SGHAT and CDR2 FQNNGV. Losses at the gene ends were 6 bases for V and 4 bases for J; bases not matched to a gene: 12. The CDR3 region is CASRQMGQRLYNEQFF. In nucleotides, the CDR3 is TGTGCCAGCAGGCAAATGGGACAGAGACTTTACAATGAGCAGTTCTTC.

In its sample, this clone was seen a few times. V is TRBV20-1 and J is TRBJ1-5; no clear D. V was cut by 3 bases and J by 7 bases, with 13 bases left in between. The CDR3 is 13 amino acids. Germline V gene lookup returns CDR1 DFQATT and CDR2 SNEGSKA (reference sequence). The CDR3 loop is CSASASVQQPQHF. The CDR3 DNA reads TGCAGTGCTAGTGCGTCAGTTCAACAGCCCCAGCATTTT.

The chain combines TRBV7-8 with TRBJ1-6; 11 bases agree with TRBD1. V dropped 5 bases and J dropped 9; count of bases not matched to a gene: 3. Germline V gives CDR1 SGHVS, CDR2 FQNEAQ. CDR3 length: 14 residues. CDR3 amino acids: CASSVGTGGSPLHF. CDR3 in DNA: TGTGCCAGCAGCGTCGGGACAGGGGGTTCACCCCTCCACTTT.

V gene TRBV30 combines with J gene TRBJ2-3, with 8 bases identical to TRBD1. This CDR3 has 15 amino acids. The V gene end was trimmed by 0 bases and the J gene end by 1 base; junction bases not matched to a gene: 3. Germline lookup yields CDR1 GTSNPN and CDR2 SVGIG (reference sequence). The CDR3: CAWSVLGQGTDTQYF. The CDR3 coding sequence is TGTGCCTGGAGTGTATTGGGACAGGGCACAGATACGCAGTATTTT.

The rearrangement uses TRBV2 and TRBJ2-5, with 11 bases identical to TRBD2. The CDR3 is 13 amino acids. Trimming at V came to 6 bases and at J to 13 bases, leaving 10 bases not matched to a gene. The germline V gene has CDR1 SNHLY and CDR2 FYNNEI. CDR3 sequence: CASSPVAGGPLYF. In nucleotides, the CDR3 is TGTGCCAGCAGCCCTGTAGCGGGAGGGCCTCTGTACTTC.

This sequence joins TRBV5-1 and TRBJ2-5, with D perhaps matching TRBD1 (5 bases). This CDR3 is built from 15 residues. Germline V gives CDR1 SGHRS, CDR2 YFSETQ. V was trimmed by 4 bases and J by 5 bases, leaving 18 bases between them. Here the CDR3 reads CASSHLGAPGETQYF. The CDR3 region has the DNA TGCGCCAGCAGCCATCTAGGGGCCCCAGGGGAGACCCAGTACTTC.